This T cell receptor beta chain was captured by sequencing in a study of blood T cell repertoires in COVID-19. About the research overall: T cells, B-cell-depleted T cells, or PBMCs supplied cDNA or gDNA.

Sequencing used immunoSEQ multiplex PCR; TCRdb keeps in-frame clones, though not all of them. This table has hundreds of thousands of clones, 82% appearing once. CDR1 LNHNV and CDR2 YYDKDF come from the germline V gene (reference sequence). The CDR3 runs 19 residues. V shed 5 bases and J 0 bases; nucleotides not matched to a gene: 12. The source material was peripheral blood. The chain is built from TRBV15 and TRBJ2-2; 10 bases are shared with TRBD2. This sequence originates from a woman aged 80 or over with active or convalescent COVID-19. The CDR3 DNA is TGTGCCACCAGCGTAAGCGGGGGGGGTTTAGTAGCGAACACCGGGGAGCTGTTTTTT. This gives the protein CATSVSGGGLVANTGELFF.